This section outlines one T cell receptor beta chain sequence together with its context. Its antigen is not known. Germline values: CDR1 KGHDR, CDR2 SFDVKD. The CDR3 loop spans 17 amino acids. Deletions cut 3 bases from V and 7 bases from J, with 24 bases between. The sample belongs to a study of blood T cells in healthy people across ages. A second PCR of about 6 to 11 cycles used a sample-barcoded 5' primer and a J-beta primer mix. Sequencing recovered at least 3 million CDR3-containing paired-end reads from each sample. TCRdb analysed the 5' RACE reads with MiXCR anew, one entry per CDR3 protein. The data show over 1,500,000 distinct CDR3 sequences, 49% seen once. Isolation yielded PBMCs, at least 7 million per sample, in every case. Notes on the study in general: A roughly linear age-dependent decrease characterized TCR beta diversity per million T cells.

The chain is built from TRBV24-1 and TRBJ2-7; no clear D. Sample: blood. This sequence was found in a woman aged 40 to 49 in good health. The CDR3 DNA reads TGTGCCACCAGTGATCAAGGCCAGATGAGCTCCTACAATGAGCAGTACTTC. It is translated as CATSDQGQMSSYNEQYF.